These 21 T cell receptor beta chains were sequenced from one sample in a study of sequential checkpoint blockade in melanoma. Treatment defined: randomized to nivolumab then ipilimumab (arm A) or the reverse (arm B). Using immunoSEQ multiplex PCR, the repertoire was profiled, and TCRdb retains in-frame clones only, with some absent. The sample shows under 9,500 clones, roughly three fifths of them seen only once. This material consisted of CD8+ T cells sorted from blood (inferred from file names), taken from a patient given nivolumab and ipilimumab in sequence. The receptor set was obtained from a human donor with melanoma.

The chain employs TRBV6-4 and TRBJ2-3; 14 nucleotides agree with TRBD2. Germline assignment: CDR1 MRHNA and CDR2 SNTAGT. J gave up 4 bases and V 2 bases, and 2 bases lay outside the gene matches. The CDR3 extends over 16 amino acids. CDR3 bases: TGTGCCAGCAGTGACGGGACTAGCGGGGGCCCAGATACGCAGTATTTT. It translates to CASSDGTSGGPDTQYF.

This clone was seen a handful of times. The V gene is TRBV4-2, the J gene TRBJ2-7; possibly TRBD2 for D (5 bases). The CDR3 contains 11 residues. CDR1 is LGHNA and CDR2 is YNFKEQ in the germline V gene. V was pared by 1 base and J by 7 bases, with 5 bases between. CDR3 DNA: TGTGCCAGCAGCCAAGGACTAGAGCAGTACTTC. It specifies CASSQGLEQYF.

This clone turned up a few times. This sequence joins TRBV4-2 and TRBJ2-7; TRBD2 aligns across 7 bases. Germline assignment: CDR1 LGHNA and CDR2 YNFKEQ. J was trimmed by 5 bases and V by 4 bases; bases with no gene match: 8. This CDR3 region has 14 residues. CDR3: CASSLTGGRDEQYF. CDR3 coding DNA: TGTGCCAGCAGCCTCACCGGAGGGAGGGACGAGCAGTACTTC.

Only a few counts were recorded for this clone. CDR3 DNA sequence: TGTGCCAGCAGTGAAGCACCTACTAATTCACCCCTCCACTTT. It encodes CASSEAPTNSPLHF. The gene calls are TRBV6-1 and TRBJ1-6, with D uncertain. This CDR3 region has 14 residues. Trimming took 0 bases from V and 6 from J, leaving 6 bases between them. Germline loops: CDR1 MNHNS, CDR2 SASEGT.

This clone has a single count. This sample also contains other DNA sequences that code for the same CDR3. The J gene is TRBJ2-7, the V gene TRBV7-9, with 11 bases that match TRBD1. CDR3 size: 15 residues. After removal of 5 bases from V and 7 bases from J, the junction contained 10 bases not matched to a gene. From germline, CDR1 is SEHNR and CDR2 FQNEAQ (reference sequence). CDR3 in DNA: TGTGCCAGCAGCCCGCGGACAGGGGGCGCGGAGGAGCAGTACTTC. This translates into CASSPRTGGAEEQYF.

This clone was counted between two and nine times. This chain uses TRBV7-2 with TRBJ2-7, with 7 bases identical to TRBD1. Germline trimming cut 5 bases from V and 6 bases from J; bases unmatched to any gene: 16. Germline-derived CDR1 and CDR2 are SGHTA and FQGNSA. There are 16 residues in the CDR3. In nucleotides, the CDR3 is TGTGCCAGCAGCCAAGACCCATCAGGGGGAGCGGTCGAGCAGTACTTC. It yields the protein CASSQDPSGGAVEQYF.

The rearrangement uses TRBV7-1 and TRBJ1-5; 8 bases agree with TRBD1. TRBV7-1 is marked as an open reading frame, function uncertain. The CDR3 has 15 residues. V lost 4 bases, J lost 6 bases, and 8 bases stayed unmatched. The CDR3 DNA reads TGTGCCAGCAGCTTGGGAGACAGGGGACGTCAGCCCCAGCATTTT. Its protein product is CASSLGDRGRQPQHF.

The rearrangement joins TRBV6-1 to TRBJ2-5; TRBD2 aligns across 10 bases. From germline, CDR1 is MNHNS and CDR2 SASEGT. V lost 1 base, J lost 4 bases, and 6 bases stayed unmatched. The CDR3 sequence is 16 residues long. CDR3 residues: CASSEGPAGGGETQYF. DNA for the CDR3: TGTGCCAGCAGTGAAGGTCCAGCGGGGGGGGGAGAGACCCAGTACTTC.

This sequence joins TRBV6-5 and TRBJ2-1, with D possibly matching TRBD1 (6 bases). V lost 2 bases to trimming and J lost 12 bases, with 14 bases between them. The germline CDR1 and CDR2 sequences are MNHEY and SVGAGI. The CDR3 totals 13 residues. The CDR3 is CASSYTSGVWQFF. The CDR3 DNA is TGTGCCAGCAGTTACACTTCAGGGGTTTGGCAGTTCTTC.

Judged by abundance, this clone is medium-sized. The genes are TRBV5-5 and TRBJ1-3; D is possibly TRBD1 (5 bases). Germline CDR1 reads SGHKS; CDR2 reads YYEKEE (reference sequence). With 3 bases removed from V and 3 bases from J, the gap between germline ends came to 19 bases. The CDR3 extends over 17 amino acids. Written as DNA, the CDR3 is TGTGCCAGCAGCTACGAGGCCAGGGAAGAACTTGGAAACACCATATATTTT. Translation gives CASSYEAREELGNTIYF.

This clone was seen only a few times. The chain recombines TRBV28 with TRBJ1-4; D is ambiguous. V lost 2 bases to trimming and J lost 14 bases, with 12 bases between them. The CDR3 is 12 amino acids. Germline CDR1 and CDR2: MDHEN and SYDVKM. CDR3 coding DNA: TGTGCCAGCAGTTTAGGCACAAGTACGCTGTTTTTT. Protein product: CASSLGTSTLFF. Based on the CDR3 plus reference TRBV28 and TRBJ1-4, the full variable domain is DVKVTQSSRYLVKRTGEKVFLECVQDMDHENMFWYRQDPGLGLRLIYFSYDVKMKEKGDIPEGYSVSREKKERFSLILESASTNQTSMYLCASSLGTSTLFFGSGTQLSVL.

The CDR3 region has the DNA TGTGCCAGCAGTTATACTAGGGATTCGCCCACCGGGGAGCTGTTTTTT. Translated: CASSYTRDSPTGELFF. V and J are TRBV27 and TRBJ2-2, with D perhaps TRBD2 (5 bases). Trimming left V 4 bases short and J 4 bases short, with 16 bases between. This CDR3 has 16 residues. The germline V gene encodes CDR1 MNHEY and CDR2 SMNVEV (reference sequence).

Judged by abundance, this clone is medium-sized. The rearrangement links TRBV5-6 to TRBJ1-6; maybe TRBD1 (5 bases). V dropped 0 bases and J dropped 2 bases, with 6 bases sitting between them. The germline gives CDR1 SGHDT, CDR2 YYEEEE. CDR3 length equals 15 residues. This chain's CDR3 is CASSLGQTYNSPLHF. DNA of the CDR3: TGTGCCAGCAGCTTGGGACAGACCTATAATTCACCCCTCCACTTT.

This clone is termed medium-sized. The rearrangement joins TRBV5-8 to TRBJ2-7; 7 positions agree with TRBD2. V gave up 7 bases and J gave up 7 bases; unmatched junction bases: 5. This CDR3 comprises 11 residues. Germline assignment: CDR1 SGHTS and CDR2 YDEGEE. CDR3 bases: TGTGCCAGCTTTGGGGGGGGTGAGCAGTACTTC. This sequence encodes CASFGGGEQYF.

This clone was observed a single time. This chain joins TRBV13 and TRBJ2-1; 9 nucleotides match TRBD2. Germline V CDR1 and CDR2: PRHDT, FYEKMQ (reference sequence). CDR3 length equals 16 residues. Losses at the gene ends were 5 bases for V and 7 bases for J; bases not matched to a gene: 12. CDR3 nucleotides: TGTGCCAGCAGCCCCGAAGTGGGCGGGGGGGTAAATGAGCAGTTCTTC. As protein: CASSPEVGGGVNEQFF.

This clone was seen a few times. The chain has TRBV15 and TRBJ2-4; 9 bases fit TRBD2. This CDR3 is 16 amino acids long. V shed 0 bases, J shed 8 bases, and the junction held 8 bases outside the gene matches. The germline gives CDR1 LNHNV, CDR2 YYDKDF (reference sequence). The CDR3 sequence: CATSRDAAGGPDIQYF. In DNA, the CDR3 is TGTGCCACCAGCAGAGATGCTGCGGGAGGGCCGGACATTCAGTACTTC. Drawing the rest from reference TRBV15 and TRBJ2-4, the complete variable domain is DAMVIQNPRYQVTQFGKPVTLSCSQTLNHNVMYWYQQKSSQAPKLLFHYYDKDFNNEADTPDNFQSRRPNTSFCFLDIRSPGLGDTAMYLCATSRDAAGGPDIQYFGAGTRLSVL.

This clone was observed a handful of times. The gene calls are TRBV12-1 and TRBJ1-2; the table assigns TRBD1, which was not confirmed against the DNA. TRBV12-1 is labeled a pseudogene. The CDR3 has 14 residues. The CDR3 nucleotides read TGTGCCAGCAGCGCCCATGGCAGGGGCTATGGCTACACCTTC. It specifies CASSAHGRGYGYTF.

The gene calls are TRBV18 and TRBJ2-3; TRBD2 aligns across 7 bases. Trimming cost V 3 bases and J 5 bases; bases outside gene matches: 17. Germline V lookup: CDR1 KGHSH, CDR2 LQKENI. CDR3 length: 18 amino acids. CDR3: CASSPPGRLASTLDTQYF. The CDR3 coding sequence is TGTGCCAGCTCACCCCCGGGCAGACTAGCTTCGACGCTAGATACGCAGTATTTT.

The genes are TRBV5-4 and TRBJ1-1; 7 positions match TRBD1. Germline trimming cut 6 bases from V and 3 bases from J; bases unmatched to any gene: 5. CDR1 is SGHNT and CDR2 is YYREEE in the germline V gene (reference sequence). The CDR3 spans 13 residues. Here the CDR3 DNA reads TGTGCCAGCACGAGGACAGGCCACACTGAAGCTTTCTTT. Its translation: CASTRTGHTEAFF.

The gene calls are TRBV7-2 and TRBJ2-3; 11 bases are shared with TRBD2. The germline gives CDR1 SGHTA, CDR2 FQGNSA. V lost 6 bases to trimming and J lost 6 bases; unmatched junction nucleotides: 5. The CDR3 contains 14 residues. This CDR3 reads CASRFSGRADTQYF. The CDR3 bases are TGTGCCAGCAGATTTAGCGGGAGGGCCGATACGCAGTATTTT.

The DNA of the CDR3 is TGTGCCAGCAGCCAAGAACTAATGGCGACAGCCCAGCCCCAGCATTTT. Protein: CASSQELMATAQPQHF. The gene calls are TRBV4-2 and TRBJ1-5; possible D gene TRBD1, 5 bases. The CDR3 has 16 amino acids. The germline CDR1 and CDR2 sequences are LGHNA and YNFKEQ. V was cut by 0 bases and J by 7 bases, with 16 bases left in between.